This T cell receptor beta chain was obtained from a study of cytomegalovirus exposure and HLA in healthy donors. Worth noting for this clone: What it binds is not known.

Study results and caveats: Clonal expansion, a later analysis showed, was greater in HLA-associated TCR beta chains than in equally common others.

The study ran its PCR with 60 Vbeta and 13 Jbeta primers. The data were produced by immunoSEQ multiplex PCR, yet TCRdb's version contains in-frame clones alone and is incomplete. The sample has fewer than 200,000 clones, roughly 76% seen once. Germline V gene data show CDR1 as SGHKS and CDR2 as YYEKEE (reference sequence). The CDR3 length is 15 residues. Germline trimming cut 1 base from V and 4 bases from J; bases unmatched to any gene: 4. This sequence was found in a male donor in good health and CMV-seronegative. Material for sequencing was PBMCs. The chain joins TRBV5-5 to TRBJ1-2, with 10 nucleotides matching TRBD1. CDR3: CASSLWTGGGYGYTF. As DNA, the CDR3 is TGTGCCAGCAGCTTGTGGACAGGGGGTGGCTATGGCTACACCTTC.